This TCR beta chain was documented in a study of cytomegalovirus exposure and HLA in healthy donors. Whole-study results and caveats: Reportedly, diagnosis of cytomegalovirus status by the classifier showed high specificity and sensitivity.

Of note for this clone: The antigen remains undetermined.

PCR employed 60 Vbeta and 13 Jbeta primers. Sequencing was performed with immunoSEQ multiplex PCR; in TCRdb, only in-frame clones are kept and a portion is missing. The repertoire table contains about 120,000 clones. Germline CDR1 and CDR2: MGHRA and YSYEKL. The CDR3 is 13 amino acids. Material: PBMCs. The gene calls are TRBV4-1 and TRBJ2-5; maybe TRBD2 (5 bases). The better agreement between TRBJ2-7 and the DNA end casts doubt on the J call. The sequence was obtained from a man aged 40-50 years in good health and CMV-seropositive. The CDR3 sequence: CASSHGDPYEQYF. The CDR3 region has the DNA TGCGCCAGCAGCCACGGGGATCCCTACGAGCAGTACTTC.